This T cell receptor beta chain was recovered during a study of blood T cells in healthy people across ages. This CDR3 region has 15 residues. The germline V gene has CDR1 MNHEY and CDR2 SMNVEV (reference sequence). Together with a sample-barcoded 5' primer, a J-beta primer mix was included in a second PCR lasting about 7 to 12 cycles. The template-switch adaptor, which had 12 random nucleotides, put a tag on each cDNA molecule. MiXCR, applied by TCRdb to the 5' RACE reads, yields one record per CDR3 protein. The sample consists of roughly 1,000,000 distinct CDR3 sequences, almost 25% of them appearing once. Separately, the same data were catalogued under a study of T cells of mothers and their children. That study adds: Donation involved three healthy Caucasian mothers and the six children that they had. Thymic selection shapes TCR recombination output in related pairs, and it does so similarly in unrelated pairs.

The TCR comes from a girl between 2 and 10 years old in good health. The sample consisted of blood. The rearrangement joins TRBV27 to TRBJ2-5, with TRBD1 matching 9 bases. The end of the DNA aligns better with TRBJ2-7, so the J call may be wrong. The chain's CDR3 is CASSLSETGGHEQYF. The CDR3 bases are TGTGCCAGCAGTTTGTCCGAGACAGGGGGACACGAGCAGTACTTC.